This record concerns one TCR beta chain sequence. PCR employed 60 Vbeta and 13 Jbeta primers. Repertoires were generated with immunoSEQ multiplex PCR, while TCRdb's copy carries only in-frame clones and drops some. The sample shows tens of thousands of clones, around 69% of them seen only once. The data stem from a study of cytomegalovirus exposure and HLA in healthy donors. Sequencing was carried out using PBMCs. This clonotype was obtained from a woman in her thirties in good health and CMV-seronegative.

The chain's CDR3 is CALGGATETQYF. In DNA form, the CDR3 reads TGTGCCCTGGGGGGGGCTACGGAGACCCAGTACTTC. The chain joins TRBV6-1 to TRBJ2-5, with a possible D match to TRBD2 (7 bases). The CDR3 sequence is 12 residues long. Looked up from germline, CDR1 is MNHNS and CDR2 is SASEGT. V shed 11 bases and J shed 5 bases, with 15 bases lying between them.